This T cell receptor beta chain was recovered during a study of blood T cell repertoires in COVID-19. Germline values: CDR1 MNHEY, CDR2 SVGAGI. The CDR3 is 11 residues long. Trimming took 7 bases from V and 2 from J, leaving 5 bases between them. The table lists this clone with a count of one. The data were produced by immunoSEQ multiplex PCR, yet TCRdb's version contains in-frame clones alone and is incomplete. This sample yields around 100,000 clones, of which 80% to 90% are seen a single time; 3.5% belongs to the top ten. This sequence originates from an older woman with acute or convalescent COVID-19. The chain has TRBV6-5 and TRBJ1-1; D gene uncertain. The sequenced material came from peripheral blood. The chain's CDR3 is CASIQNTEAFF. The CDR3 DNA sequence: TGTGCCAGCATCCAAAACACTGAAGCTTTCTTT.